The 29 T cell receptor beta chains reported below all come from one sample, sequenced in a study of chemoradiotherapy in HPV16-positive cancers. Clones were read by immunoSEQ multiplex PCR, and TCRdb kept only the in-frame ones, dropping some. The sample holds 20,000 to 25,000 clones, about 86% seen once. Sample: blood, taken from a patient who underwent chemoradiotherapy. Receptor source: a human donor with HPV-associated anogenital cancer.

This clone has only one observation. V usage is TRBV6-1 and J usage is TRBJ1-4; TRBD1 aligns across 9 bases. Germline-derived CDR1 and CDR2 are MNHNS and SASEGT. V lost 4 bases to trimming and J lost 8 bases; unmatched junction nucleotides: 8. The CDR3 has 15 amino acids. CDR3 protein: CASSVTGGAREKLFF. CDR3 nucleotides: TGTGCCAGCAGTGTAACAGGGGGCGCTCGGGAAAAACTGTTTTTT.

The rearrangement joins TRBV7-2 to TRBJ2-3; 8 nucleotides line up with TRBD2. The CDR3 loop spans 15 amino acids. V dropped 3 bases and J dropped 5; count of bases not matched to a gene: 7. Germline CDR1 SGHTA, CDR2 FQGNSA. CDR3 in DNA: TGTGCCAGCAGCTTCACTAGCGGAAACGGAGATACGCAGTATTTT. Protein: CASSFTSGNGDTQYF.

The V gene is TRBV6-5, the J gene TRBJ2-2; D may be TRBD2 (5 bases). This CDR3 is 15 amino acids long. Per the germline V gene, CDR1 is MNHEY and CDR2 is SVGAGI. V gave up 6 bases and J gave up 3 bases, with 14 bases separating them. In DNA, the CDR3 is TGTGCCAGCAGAGCGCCCGGGAAGTACACCGGGGAGCTGTTTTTT. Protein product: CASRAPGKYTGELFF.

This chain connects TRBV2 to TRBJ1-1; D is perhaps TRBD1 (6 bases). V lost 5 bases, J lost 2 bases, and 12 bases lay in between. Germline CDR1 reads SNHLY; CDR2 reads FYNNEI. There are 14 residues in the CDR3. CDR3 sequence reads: CASSHRQANTEAFF. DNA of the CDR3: TGTGCCAGCAGTCACCGACAGGCCAACACTGAAGCTTTCTTT.

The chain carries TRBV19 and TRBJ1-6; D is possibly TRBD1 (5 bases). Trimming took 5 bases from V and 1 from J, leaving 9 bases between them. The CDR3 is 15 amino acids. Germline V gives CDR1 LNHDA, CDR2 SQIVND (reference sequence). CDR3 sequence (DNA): TGTGCCAGTAGTGTCCAGGGATCCTATAATTCACCCCTCCACTTT. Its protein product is CASSVQGSYNSPLHF.

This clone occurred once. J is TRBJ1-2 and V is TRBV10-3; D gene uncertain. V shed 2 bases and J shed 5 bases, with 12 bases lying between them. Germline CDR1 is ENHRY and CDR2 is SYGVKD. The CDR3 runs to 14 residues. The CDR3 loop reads CAISEAGGLYGYTF. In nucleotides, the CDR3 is TGTGCCATCAGTGAGGCAGGTGGGCTGTATGGCTACACCTTC.

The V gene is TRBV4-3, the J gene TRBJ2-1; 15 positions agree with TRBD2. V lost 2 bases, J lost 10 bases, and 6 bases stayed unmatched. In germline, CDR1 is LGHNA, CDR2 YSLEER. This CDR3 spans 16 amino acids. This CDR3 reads CASSQSGTSGRWEQFF. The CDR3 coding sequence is TGCGCCAGCAGCCAATCCGGGACTAGCGGGAGGTGGGAGCAGTTCTTC.

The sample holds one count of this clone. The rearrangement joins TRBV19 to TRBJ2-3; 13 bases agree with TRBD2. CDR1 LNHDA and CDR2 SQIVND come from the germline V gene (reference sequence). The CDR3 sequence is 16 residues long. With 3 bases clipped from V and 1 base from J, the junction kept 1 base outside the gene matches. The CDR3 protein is CASSIGLAGGTDTQYF. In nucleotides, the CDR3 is TGTGCCAGTAGTATCGGACTAGCGGGGGGCACAGATACGCAGTATTTT.

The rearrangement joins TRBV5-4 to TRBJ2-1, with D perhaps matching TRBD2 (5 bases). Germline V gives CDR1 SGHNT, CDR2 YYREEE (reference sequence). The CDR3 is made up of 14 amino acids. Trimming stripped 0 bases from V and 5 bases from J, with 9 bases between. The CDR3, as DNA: TGTGCCAGCAGCTTGGGAGGGAAGCACAATGAGCAGTTCTTC. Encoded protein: CASSLGGKHNEQFF. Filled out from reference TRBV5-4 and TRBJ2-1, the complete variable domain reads ETGVTQSPTHLIKTRGQQVTLRCSSQSGHNTVSWYQQALGQGPQFIFQYYREEENGRGNFPPRFSGLQFPNYSSELNVNALELDDSALYLCASSLGGKHNEQFFGPGTRLTVL.

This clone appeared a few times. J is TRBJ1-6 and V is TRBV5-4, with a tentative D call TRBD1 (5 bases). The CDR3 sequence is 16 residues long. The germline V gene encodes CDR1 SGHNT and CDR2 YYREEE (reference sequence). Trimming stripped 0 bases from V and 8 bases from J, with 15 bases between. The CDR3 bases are TGTGCCAGCAGCTTGGATGGGCTAGGGACCTATTCACCCCTCCACTTT. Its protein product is CASSLDGLGTYSPLHF.

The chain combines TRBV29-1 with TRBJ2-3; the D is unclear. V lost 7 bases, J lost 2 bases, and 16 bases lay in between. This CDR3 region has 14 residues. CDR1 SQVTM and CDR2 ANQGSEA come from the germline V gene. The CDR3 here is CSAIQMVSTDTQYF. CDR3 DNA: TGCAGCGCAATTCAAATGGTTTCCACAGATACGCAGTATTTT.

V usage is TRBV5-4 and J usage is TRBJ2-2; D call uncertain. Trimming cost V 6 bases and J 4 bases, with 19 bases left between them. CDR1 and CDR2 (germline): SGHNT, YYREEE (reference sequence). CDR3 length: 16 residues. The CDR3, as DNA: TGTGCCAGCACCCCCGGCAGGCTAGGTAGCACCGGGGAGCTGTTTTTT. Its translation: CASTPGRLGSTGELFF.

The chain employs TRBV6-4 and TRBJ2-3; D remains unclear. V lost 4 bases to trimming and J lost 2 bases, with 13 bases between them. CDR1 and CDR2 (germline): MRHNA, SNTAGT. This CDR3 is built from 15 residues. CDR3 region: CASSVALTVTDTQYF. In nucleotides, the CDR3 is TGTGCCAGCAGTGTTGCTCTTACCGTCACAGATACGCAGTATTTT.

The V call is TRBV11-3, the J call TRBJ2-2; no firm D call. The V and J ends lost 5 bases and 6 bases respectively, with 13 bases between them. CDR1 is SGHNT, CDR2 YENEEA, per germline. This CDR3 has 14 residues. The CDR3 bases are TGTGCCAGCAGCCGATCCAATGGGGCCGGGGAGCTGTTTTTT. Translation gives CASSRSNGAGELFF.

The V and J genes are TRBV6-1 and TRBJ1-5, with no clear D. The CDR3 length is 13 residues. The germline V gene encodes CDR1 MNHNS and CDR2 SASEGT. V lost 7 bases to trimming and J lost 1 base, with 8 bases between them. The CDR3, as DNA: TGTGCCAGCATGGAAGTAAGCAATCAGCCCCAGCATTTT. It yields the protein CASMEVSNQPQHF.

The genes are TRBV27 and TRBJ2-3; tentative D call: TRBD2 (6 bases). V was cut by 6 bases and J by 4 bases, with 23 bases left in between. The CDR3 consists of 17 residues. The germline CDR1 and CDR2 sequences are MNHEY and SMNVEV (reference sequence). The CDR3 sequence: CASSPGQGRRGADTQYF. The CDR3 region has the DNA TGTGCCAGCAGCCCAGGGCAGGGACGGCGGGGAGCAGATACGCAGTATTTT.

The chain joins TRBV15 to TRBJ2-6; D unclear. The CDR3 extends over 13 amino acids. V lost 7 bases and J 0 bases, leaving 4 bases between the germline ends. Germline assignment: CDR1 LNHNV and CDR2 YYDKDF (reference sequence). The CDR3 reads CATTVSGANVLTF. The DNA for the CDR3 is TGTGCCACCACGGTCTCTGGGGCCAACGTCCTGACTTTC.

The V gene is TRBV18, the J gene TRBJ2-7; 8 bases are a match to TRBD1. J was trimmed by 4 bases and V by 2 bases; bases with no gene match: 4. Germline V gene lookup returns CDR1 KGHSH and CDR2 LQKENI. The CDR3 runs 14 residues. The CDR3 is CASSPRGQGYEQYF. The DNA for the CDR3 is TGTGCCAGCTCACCAAGAGGACAGGGATACGAGCAGTACTTC.

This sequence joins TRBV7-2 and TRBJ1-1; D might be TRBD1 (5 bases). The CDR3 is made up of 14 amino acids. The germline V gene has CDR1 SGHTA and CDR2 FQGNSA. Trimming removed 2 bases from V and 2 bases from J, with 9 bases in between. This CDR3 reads CASSLTGGNTEAFF. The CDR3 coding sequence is TGTGCCAGCAGCTTAACAGGTGGCAACACTGAAGCTTTCTTT.

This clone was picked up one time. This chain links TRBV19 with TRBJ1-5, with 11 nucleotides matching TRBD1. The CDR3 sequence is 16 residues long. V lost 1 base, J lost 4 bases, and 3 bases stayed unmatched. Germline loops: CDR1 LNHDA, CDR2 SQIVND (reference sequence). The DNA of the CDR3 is TGTGCCAGTAGTATAGTCCGGGACAGGGGGAATCAGCCCCAGCATTTT. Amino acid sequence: CASSIVRDRGNQPQHF.

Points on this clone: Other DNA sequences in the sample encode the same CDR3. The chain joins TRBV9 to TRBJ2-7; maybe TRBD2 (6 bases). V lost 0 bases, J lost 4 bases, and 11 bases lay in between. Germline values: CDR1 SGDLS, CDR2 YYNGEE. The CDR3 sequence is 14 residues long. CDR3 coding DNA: TGTGCCAGCAGCGTAGGTCGGGGGAATTACGAGCAGTACTTC. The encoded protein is CASSVGRGNYEQYF.

DNA of the CDR3: TGTGCCAGCAGTGACCGACACTCAGGCACCGGGGAGCTGTTTTTT. Translation gives CASSDRHSGTGELFF. The rearrangement links TRBV25-1 to TRBJ2-2; no definite D call. Trimming took off 3 bases at V and 4 bases at J, with 12 bases between the two ends. There are 15 residues in the CDR3. CDR1 is MGHDK and CDR2 is SYGVNS in the germline V gene.

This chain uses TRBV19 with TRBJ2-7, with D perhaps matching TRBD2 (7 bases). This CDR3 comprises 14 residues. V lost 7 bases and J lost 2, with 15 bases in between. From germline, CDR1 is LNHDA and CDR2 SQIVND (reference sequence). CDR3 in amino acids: CASTAAGATYEQYF. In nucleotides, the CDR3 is TGTGCCAGTACCGCCGCGGGGGCGACCTACGAGCAGTACTTC.

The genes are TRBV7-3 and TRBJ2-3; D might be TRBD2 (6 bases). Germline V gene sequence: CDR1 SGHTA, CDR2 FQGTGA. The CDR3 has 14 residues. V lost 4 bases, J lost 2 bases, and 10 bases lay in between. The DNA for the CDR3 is TGTGCCAGCAGCTCCGGGACTTTCACAGATACGCAGTATTTT. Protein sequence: CASSSGTFTDTQYF.

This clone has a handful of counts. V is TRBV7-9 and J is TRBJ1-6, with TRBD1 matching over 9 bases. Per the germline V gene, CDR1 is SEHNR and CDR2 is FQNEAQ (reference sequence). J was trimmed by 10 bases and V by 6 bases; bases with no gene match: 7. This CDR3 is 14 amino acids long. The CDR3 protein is CASRPTGGLSPLHF. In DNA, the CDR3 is TGTGCCAGCAGACCTACAGGGGGCCTATCACCCCTCCACTTT.

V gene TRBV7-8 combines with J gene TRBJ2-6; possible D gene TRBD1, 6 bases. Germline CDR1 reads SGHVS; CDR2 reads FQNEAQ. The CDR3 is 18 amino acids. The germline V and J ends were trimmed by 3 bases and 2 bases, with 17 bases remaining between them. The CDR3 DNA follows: TGTGCCAGCAGCTTTACTAACCCCGGGACAACTGGGGCCAACGTCCTGACTTTC. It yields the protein CASSFTNPGTTGANVLTF.

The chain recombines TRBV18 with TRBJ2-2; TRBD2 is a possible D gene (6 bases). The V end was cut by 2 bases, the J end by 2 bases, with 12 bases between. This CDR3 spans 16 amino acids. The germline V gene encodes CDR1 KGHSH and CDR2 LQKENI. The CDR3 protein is CASSPRRGPNTGELFF. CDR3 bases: TGTGCCAGCTCACCAAGGAGGGGCCCAAACACCGGGGAGCTGTTTTTT.

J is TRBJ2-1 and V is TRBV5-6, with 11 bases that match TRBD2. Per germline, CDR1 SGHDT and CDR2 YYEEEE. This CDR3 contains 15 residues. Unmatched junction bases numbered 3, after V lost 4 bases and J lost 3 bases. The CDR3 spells CASSPLAGGYNEQFF. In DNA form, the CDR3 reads TGTGCCAGCAGCCCCCTAGCGGGGGGCTACAATGAGCAGTTCTTC.

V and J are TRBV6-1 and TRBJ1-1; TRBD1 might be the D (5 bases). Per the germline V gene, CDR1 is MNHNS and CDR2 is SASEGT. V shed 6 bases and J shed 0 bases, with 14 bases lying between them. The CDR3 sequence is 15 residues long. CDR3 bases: TGTGCCAGCAGGGGCGTCGGGGGAATGAACACTGAAGCTTTCTTT. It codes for CASRGVGGMNTEAFF.